This paragraph reports one TCR beta chain. This CDR3 is built from 13 residues. The V end lost 10 bases, the J end lost 4 bases, and 14 bases lay between the germline ends. Looked up from germline, CDR1 is LNHDA and CDR2 is SQIVND (reference sequence). The data were obtained in a study of technical replicates of blood from several donors. Libraries were prepared by immunoSEQ multiplex PCR; TCRdb keeps only in-frame clonotypes and omits some of them. The profile covers tens of thousands of clones, with 96% appearing a single time and 0.2% taken by the ten largest. The clonotype originates from a human donor in good health. This chain uses TRBV19 with TRBJ1-5, with D maybe TRBD1 (6 bases). What was sequenced was T cells isolated from PBMCs. CDR3 in DNA: TGTGCCACTCGACAGGCCTATAATCAGCCCCAGCATTTT. Amino acids: CATRQAYNQPQHF. Filled out from reference TRBV19 and TRBJ1-5, the complete variable domain reads DGGITQSPKYLFRKEGQNVTLSCEQNLNHDAMYWYRQDPGQGLRLIYYSQIVNDFQKGDIAEGYSVSREKKESFPLTVTSAQKNPTAFYLCATRQAYNQPQHFGDGTRLSIL.